This T cell receptor beta chain was obtained from a study of cytomegalovirus exposure and HLA in healthy donors. This PCR relied on a set of 60 Vbeta primers and 13 Jbeta primers. Method: immunoSEQ multiplex PCR; TCRdb's copy keeps in-frame clones and lacks some. The table shows roughly 110,000 clones, with roughly four fifths occurring only once. Per germline, CDR1 SGHTA and CDR2 FQGNSA. Trimming pared 1 base from V and 10 bases from J, leaving 13 bases between. The CDR3 length is 13 residues. The sample taken for sequencing was PBMCs. This receptor was identified in a woman in her forties or fifties in good health and CMV-seropositive. J is TRBJ1-1 and V is TRBV7-2; the D is unclear. The DNA of the CDR3 is TGTGCCAGCAGCTTAGGGTATGCCTTCGGAGCTTTCTTT. Translated, it gives CASSLGYAFGAFF. The full variable domain, rest sourced from reference TRBV7-2 and TRBJ1-1, is GAGVSQSPSNKVTEKGKDVELRCDPISGHTALYWYRQSLGQGLEFLIYFQGNSAPDKSGLPSDRFSAERTGGSVSTLTIQRTQQEDSAVYLCASSLGYAFGAFFGQGTRLTVV.